What follows are 13 T cell receptor beta chains derived from one specimen sequenced in a study of shared clonotypes between healthy human individuals. Naive CD8 isolation took CD45RO-negative cells positively selected for CCR7 and excluded terminally differentiated effector memory CD45RA+ cells. Clones were read by immunoSEQ multiplex PCR, and TCRdb kept only the in-frame ones, dropping some. Among about 1.9 million clones listed, 80% to 95% were seen once. The sequenced material came from naive CD8+ T cells from PBMCs. These receptors were obtained from a man between 18 and 35 years old in good health. Some clones in this sample may be carry-over from other donors' samples.

Concerning this clone: The same CDR3 arises from other DNA sequences in this sample as well. The chain is built from TRBV28 and TRBJ1-5; D might be TRBD1 (5 bases). V was clipped by 3 bases and J by 6 bases, with 12 bases between them. This CDR3 contains 14 residues. Germline V lookup: CDR1 MDHEN, CDR2 SYDVKM. The chain's CDR3 is CASSFVPGSQPQHF. The CDR3 DNA reads as TGTGCCAGCAGTTTCGTTCCAGGGAGTCAGCCCCAGCATTTT.

J is TRBJ1-5 and V is TRBV19; 8 bases are a match to TRBD1. The J segment lost 2 bases and the V segment lost 5 bases, leaving 8 bases of the junction unmatched. This CDR3 comprises 16 residues. CDR1 LNHDA and CDR2 SQIVND come from the germline V gene (reference sequence). This CDR3 is CASSVDREGGNQPQHF. Written as DNA, the CDR3 is TGTGCCAGTAGTGTGGACAGGGAAGGAGGCAATCAGCCCCAGCATTTT.

CDR3 sequence reads: CASSQDTSGPTDTQYF. For the CDR3, the DNA is TGTGCCAGCAGCCAAGATACTAGCGGACCCACAGATACGCAGTATTTT. The rearrangement links TRBV4-2 to TRBJ2-3; 8 bases line up with TRBD2. V was clipped by 0 bases and J by 2 bases; unmatched bases: 4. This CDR3 comprises 16 residues. Germline V gene lookup returns CDR1 LGHNA and CDR2 YNFKEQ.

The gene calls are TRBV7-9 and TRBJ2-6; D unresolved. V lost 5 bases and J 0 bases, leaving 11 bases between the germline ends. Per germline, CDR1 SEHNR and CDR2 FQNEAQ (reference sequence). The CDR3 spans 16 residues. CDR3 coding DNA: TGTGCCAGCAGCACACCTTCAGGCTCTGGGGCCAACGTCCTGACTTTC. This gives the protein CASSTPSGSGANVLTF.

The chain links TRBV7-9 to TRBJ2-5, with D possibly called TRBD1 or TRBD2 (5 bases each). Trimming left V 1 base short and J 1 base short, with 13 bases between. This CDR3 spans 16 amino acids. Germline V gene data show CDR1 as SEHNR and CDR2 as FQNEAQ (reference sequence). As DNA, the CDR3 is TGTGCCAGCAGCTTAGGCCGGGGCGGATCCCAAGAGACCCAGTACTTC. It codes for CASSLGRGGSQETQYF. Using reference TRBV7-9 and TRBJ2-5 for the parts outside the CDR3, the full variable domain is DTGVSQNPRHKITKRGQNVTFRCDPISEHNRLYWYRQTLGQGPEFLTYFQNEAQLEKSRLLSDRFSAERPKGSFSTLEIQRTEQGDSAMYLCASSLGRGGSQETQYFGPGTRLLVL.

J is TRBJ2-1 and V is TRBV9; 9 bases line up with TRBD1. V shed 2 bases and J 7 bases; nucleotides not matched to a gene: 16. In germline, CDR1 is SGDLS, CDR2 YYNGEE. The CDR3 has 18 amino acids. DNA of the CDR3: TGTGCCAGCAGCGTTATAGGGAGGGGGACAGGGATTTTAAATGAGCAGTTCTTC. Encoded protein: CASSVIGRGTGILNEQFF.

This rearrangement joins TRBV28 to TRBJ1-1; D unresolved. The CDR3 is 14 residues long. Trimming removed 2 bases from V and 4 bases from J, with 11 bases in between. The germline V gene encodes CDR1 MDHEN and CDR2 SYDVKM. The CDR3 coding sequence is TGTGCCAGCAGTTTAGGCCCAATGGGCACTGAAGCTTTCTTT. This codes for CASSLGPMGTEAFF.

The chain links TRBV29-1 to TRBJ1-1, with D unclear. Germline V gene sequence: CDR1 SQVTM, CDR2 ANQGSEA. The ends were cut back, 4 bases at V and 0 bases at J, with 6 bases in the middle. The CDR3 extends over 12 amino acids. CDR3 protein: CSVVVLNTEAFF. As DNA, the CDR3 is TGCAGCGTTGTGGTACTGAACACTGAAGCTTTCTTT.

This clone is a singleton in its sample. V is TRBV6-1 and J is TRBJ1-5, with D possibly matching TRBD1 (6 bases). CDR1 and CDR2 from the germline V gene are MNHNS and SASEGT. The V and J ends lost 1 base and 0 bases respectively, with 19 bases between them. The CDR3 consists of 19 residues. CDR3 loop: CASSEDGGRGLYSNQPQHF. As DNA, the CDR3 is TGTGCCAGCAGTGAAGATGGTGGCAGGGGCCTGTATAGCAATCAGCCCCAGCATTTT.

This chain joins TRBV29-1 and TRBJ1-1, with D perhaps TRBD1 (5 bases). The germline V and J ends were trimmed by 3 bases and 7 bases, with 18 bases remaining between them. Germline CDR1 SQVTM, CDR2 ANQGSEA. CDR3 length equals 14 residues. The CDR3 loop is CSVDRVGGGGEAFF. The CDR3 DNA follows: TGCAGCGTTGACCGGGTCGGGGGAGGCGGTGAAGCTTTCTTT.

As for this clone: Other DNA sequences in the same sample also yield this CDR3. The rearrangement joins TRBV28 to TRBJ2-1; 9 bases agree with TRBD2. This CDR3 has 15 amino acids. The J segment lost 2 bases and the V segment lost 2 bases, leaving 1 base of the junction unmatched. Germline V lookup: CDR1 MDHEN, CDR2 SYDVKM. The CDR3 DNA is TGTGCCAGCAGTTTAGCGGGAGGGCCCTACAATGAGCAGTTCTTC. Protein sequence: CASSLAGGPYNEQFF.

The J gene is TRBJ2-3, the V gene TRBV10-3, with 14 bases fitting TRBD2. V lost 6 bases and J lost 0; bases outside the gene matches: 8. The CDR3 spans 18 residues. The germline CDR1 and CDR2 sequences are ENHRY and SYGVKD. Here the CDR3 reads CAISSGTSGSLSTDTQYF. The CDR3 region has the DNA TGTGCCATCAGCTCCGGGACTAGCGGGAGTCTTAGCACAGATACGCAGTATTTT.

This chain links TRBV19 with TRBJ1-2; D unclear. The germline V gene has CDR1 LNHDA and CDR2 SQIVND (reference sequence). CDR3 length: 13 amino acids. V was clipped by 5 bases and J by 8 bases, with 15 bases between them. CDR3 nucleotide sequence: TGTGCCAGTAGTGAGACACCTCTCGAGGGCTACACCTTC. This encodes CASSETPLEGYTF.